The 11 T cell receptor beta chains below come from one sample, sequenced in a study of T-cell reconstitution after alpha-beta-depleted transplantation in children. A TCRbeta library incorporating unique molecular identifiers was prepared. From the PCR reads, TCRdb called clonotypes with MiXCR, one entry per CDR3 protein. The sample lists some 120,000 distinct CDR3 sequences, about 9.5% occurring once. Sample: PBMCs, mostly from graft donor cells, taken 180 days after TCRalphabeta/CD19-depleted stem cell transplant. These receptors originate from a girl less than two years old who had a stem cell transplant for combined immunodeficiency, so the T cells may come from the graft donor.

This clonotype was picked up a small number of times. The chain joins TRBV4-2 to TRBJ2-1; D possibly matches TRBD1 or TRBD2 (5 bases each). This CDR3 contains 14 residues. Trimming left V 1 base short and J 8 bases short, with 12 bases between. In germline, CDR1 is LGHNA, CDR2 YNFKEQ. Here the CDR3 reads CASSQGTGLDEQFF. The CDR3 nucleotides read TGTGCCAGCAGCCAAGGAACAGGACTGGATGAGCAGTTCTTC.

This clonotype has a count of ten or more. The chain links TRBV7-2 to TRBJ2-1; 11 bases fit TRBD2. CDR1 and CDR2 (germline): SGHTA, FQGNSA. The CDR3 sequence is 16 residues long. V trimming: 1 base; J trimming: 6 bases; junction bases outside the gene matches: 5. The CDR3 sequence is CASSLVLGLAANEQFF. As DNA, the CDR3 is TGTGCCAGCAGCTTAGTGTTGGGACTAGCGGCCAATGAGCAGTTCTTC.

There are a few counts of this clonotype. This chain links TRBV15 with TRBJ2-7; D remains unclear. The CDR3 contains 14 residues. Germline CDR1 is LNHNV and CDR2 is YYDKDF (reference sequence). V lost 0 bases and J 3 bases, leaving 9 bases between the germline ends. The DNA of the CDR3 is TGTGCCACCAGCAGAGATCTCGGCCGCTACGAGCAGTACTTC. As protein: CATSRDLGRYEQYF.

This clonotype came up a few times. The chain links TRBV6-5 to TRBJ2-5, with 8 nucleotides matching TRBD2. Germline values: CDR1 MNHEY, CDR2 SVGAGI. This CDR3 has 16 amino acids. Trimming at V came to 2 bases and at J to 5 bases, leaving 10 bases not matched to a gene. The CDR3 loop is CASSYPYGGGRETQYF. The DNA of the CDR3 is TGTGCCAGCAGTTACCCCTATGGCGGGGGGAGGGAGACCCAGTACTTC.

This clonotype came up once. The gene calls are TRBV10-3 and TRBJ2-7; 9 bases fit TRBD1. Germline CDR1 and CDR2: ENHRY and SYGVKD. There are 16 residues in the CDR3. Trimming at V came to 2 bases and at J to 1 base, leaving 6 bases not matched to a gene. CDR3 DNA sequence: TGTGCCATCAGTGAGCAAACAGGGGGCGAATCCTACGAGCAGTACTTC. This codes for CAISEQTGGESYEQYF.

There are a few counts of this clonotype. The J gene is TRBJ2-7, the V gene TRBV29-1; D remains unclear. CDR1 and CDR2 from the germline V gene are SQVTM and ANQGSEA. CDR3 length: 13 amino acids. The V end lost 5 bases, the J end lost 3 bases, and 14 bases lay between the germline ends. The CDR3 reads CSVYYLNGYEQYF. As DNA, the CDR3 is TGCAGCGTTTATTACCTAAACGGCTACGAGCAGTACTTC.

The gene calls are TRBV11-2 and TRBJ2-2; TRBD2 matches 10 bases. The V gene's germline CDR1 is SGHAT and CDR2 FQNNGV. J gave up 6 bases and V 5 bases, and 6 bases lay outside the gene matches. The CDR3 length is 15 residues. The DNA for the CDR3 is TGTGCCAGCAGCCCCGGGACTAGCGTTGCCGGGGAGCTGTTTTTT. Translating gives CASSPGTSVAGELFF.

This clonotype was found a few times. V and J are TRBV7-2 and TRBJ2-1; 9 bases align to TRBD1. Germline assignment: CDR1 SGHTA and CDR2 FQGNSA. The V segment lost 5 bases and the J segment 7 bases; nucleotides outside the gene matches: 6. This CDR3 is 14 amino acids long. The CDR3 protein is CASSAGTGKNEQFF. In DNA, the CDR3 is TGTGCCAGCAGCGCGGGGACAGGGAAGAATGAGCAGTTCTTC.

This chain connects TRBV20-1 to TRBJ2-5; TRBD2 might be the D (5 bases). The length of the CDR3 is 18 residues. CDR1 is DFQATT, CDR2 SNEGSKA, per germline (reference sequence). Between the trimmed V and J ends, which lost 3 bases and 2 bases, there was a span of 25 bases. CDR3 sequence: CSASPITPKLDHQETQYF. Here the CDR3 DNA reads TGCAGTGCTAGTCCGATAACTCCCAAACTAGACCATCAAGAGACCCAGTACTTC.

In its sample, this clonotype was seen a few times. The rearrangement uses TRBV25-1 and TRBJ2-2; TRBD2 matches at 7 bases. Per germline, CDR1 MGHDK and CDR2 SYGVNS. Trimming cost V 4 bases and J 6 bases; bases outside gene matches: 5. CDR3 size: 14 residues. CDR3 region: CASSVVGRAGELFF. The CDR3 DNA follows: TGTGCCAGCAGTGTGGTAGGGAGGGCCGGGGAGCTGTTTTTT.

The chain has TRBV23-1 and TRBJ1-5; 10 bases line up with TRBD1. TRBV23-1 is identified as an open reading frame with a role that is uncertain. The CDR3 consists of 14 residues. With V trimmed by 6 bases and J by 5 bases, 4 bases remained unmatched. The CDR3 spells CASRAGQGDQPQHF. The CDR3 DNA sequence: TGCGCCAGCAGGGCTGGACAGGGGGATCAGCCCCAGCATTTT.